The 8 T cell receptor beta chains reported below all come from one sample, sequenced in a study of cytomegalovirus exposure and HLA in healthy donors. The study ran its PCR with 60 Vbeta and 13 Jbeta primers. Using immunoSEQ multiplex PCR, the repertoire was profiled, and TCRdb retains in-frame clones only, with some absent. The sample holds 150,000 to 200,000 clones, roughly 73% seen once. The material sequenced was PBMCs. Every receptor here comes from a young woman in good health and CMV-seronegative.

This rearrangement joins TRBV27 to TRBJ1-1; D not resolved. Trimming took 7 bases from V and 1 from J, leaving 19 bases between them. This CDR3 is 16 amino acids long. The germline V gene encodes CDR1 MNHEY and CDR2 SMNVEV (reference sequence). The CDR3 region is CASTLRYRSSNTEAFF. CDR3 DNA: TGTGCCAGCACCCTAAGATACCGGTCATCGAACACTGAAGCTTTCTTT.

Here the CDR3 DNA reads TGTGCCAGCAGTCCCCTGGCGGGGAGTCCCTACAATGAGCAGTTCTTC. Translated, it gives CASSPLAGSPYNEQFF. The rearrangement uses TRBV2 and TRBJ2-1; weak D call: TRBD2 (6 bases). The CDR3 sequence is 16 residues long. Germline V gene sequence: CDR1 SNHLY, CDR2 FYNNEI. The V gene lost 5 bases and the J gene lost 2 bases, with 16 bases spanning the gap.

The rearrangement links TRBV4-1 to TRBJ2-7; tentative D call: TRBD1 (6 bases). Germline lookup yields CDR1 MGHRA and CDR2 YSYEKL. CDR3 length: 15 residues. V was shortened by 4 bases and J by 3 bases, with 16 bases between the two germline ends. CDR3 amino acids: CASSRTEDSFYEQYF. CDR3 bases: TGCGCCAGCAGCCGTACTGAGGACAGTTTCTACGAGCAGTACTTC.

This chain uses TRBV7-2 with TRBJ1-2; no definite D call. The CDR3 is made up of 12 amino acids. The V gene lost 4 bases and the J gene lost 0 bases, with 3 bases spanning the gap. Germline values: CDR1 SGHTA, CDR2 FQGNSA. CDR3 sequence (DNA): TGTGCCAGCAGCTACTCTAACTATGGCTACACCTTC. Translation: CASSYSNYGYTF. The full variable domain, with the rest looked up from reference TRBV7-2 and TRBJ1-2, is GAGVSQSPSNKVTEKGKDVELRCDPISGHTALYWYRQSLGQGLEFLIYFQGNSAPDKSGLPSDRFSAERTGGSVSTLTIQRTQQEDSAVYLCASSYSNYGYTFGSGTRLTVV.

The V gene is TRBV10-3, the J gene TRBJ2-1; 11 bases match TRBD2. CDR3 length equals 15 residues. Trimming took 3 bases from V and 4 from J; bases not matched to a gene: 2. From germline, CDR1 is ENHRY and CDR2 SYGVKD. CDR3 nucleotide sequence: TGTGCCATCAGTGACGGGACTAGCGGATACAATGAGCAGTTCTTC. Amino acids: CAISDGTSGYNEQFF.

V usage is TRBV9 and J usage is TRBJ2-1; 10 nucleotides agree with TRBD2. Germline CDR1 is SGDLS and CDR2 is YYNGEE. This CDR3 region has 14 residues. J lost 4 bases, V lost 4 bases, and 2 bases had no gene match. CDR3 in amino acids: CASSPSGGYNEQFF. The DNA for the CDR3 is TGTGCCAGCAGCCCTAGCGGGGGATACAATGAGCAGTTCTTC.

The rearrangement joins TRBV18 to TRBJ1-1; 8 positions agree with TRBD1. Germline V gene sequence: CDR1 KGHSH, CDR2 LQKENI. The CDR3 runs to 16 residues. J lost 0 bases, V lost 2 bases, and 5 bases had no gene match. The CDR3 coding sequence is TGTGCCAGCTCACCAAACAGGGGGTATATGAACACTGAAGCTTTCTTT. Encoded protein: CASSPNRGYMNTEAFF.

The chain combines TRBV15 with TRBJ1-3; D call uncertain. Germline CDR1 and CDR2: LNHNV and YYDKDF (reference sequence). The CDR3 has 16 amino acids. V gave up 5 bases and J gave up 0 bases, with 14 bases separating them. The CDR3 protein is CATSRTILSSGNTIYF. CDR3 DNA: TGTGCCACCAGCCGAACTATTCTGAGCTCTGGAAACACCATATATTTT.